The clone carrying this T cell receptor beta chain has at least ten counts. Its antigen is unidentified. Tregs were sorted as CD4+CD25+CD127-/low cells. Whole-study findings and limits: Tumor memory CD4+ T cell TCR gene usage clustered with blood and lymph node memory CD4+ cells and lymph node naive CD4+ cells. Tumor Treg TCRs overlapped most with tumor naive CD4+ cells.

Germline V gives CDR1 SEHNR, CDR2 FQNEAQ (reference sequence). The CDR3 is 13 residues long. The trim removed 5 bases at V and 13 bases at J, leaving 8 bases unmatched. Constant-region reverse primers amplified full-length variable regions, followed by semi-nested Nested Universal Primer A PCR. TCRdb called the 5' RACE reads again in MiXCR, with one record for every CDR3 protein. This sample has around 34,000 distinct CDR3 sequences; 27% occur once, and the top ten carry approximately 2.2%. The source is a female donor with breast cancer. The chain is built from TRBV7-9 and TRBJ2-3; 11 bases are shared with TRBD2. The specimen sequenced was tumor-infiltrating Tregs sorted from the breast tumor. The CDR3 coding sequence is TGTGCCAGCAGCGTCGCGACTAGCGGGAAGGAGTATTTT. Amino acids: CASSVATSGKEYF.